This T cell receptor (beta chain) was observed in a study of cytomegalovirus exposure and HLA in healthy donors. Study outcomes and limitations: Reports showed the classifier diagnosing cytomegalovirus status with high specificity and sensitivity. For most TCR sequences rarity was the rule, although some public TCRs occurred in many donors. Through in vitro validation, three CMV-associated chains were shown to be specific for CMV antigens.

Notes on this clone: Its antigen remains unknown. Other nucleotide sequences in the sample specify the same CDR3.

V lost 0 bases and J lost 1, with 2 bases in between. This CDR3 has 12 residues. Germline-derived CDR1 and CDR2 are SGHDT and YYEEEE. Here immunoSEQ multiplex PCR was the method, and the copy in TCRdb shows in-frame clones only, minus some. Of 95,000 to 150,000 clones listed, roughly 90% are singletons. The sequencing sample was made of PBMCs. This TCR was sampled from a woman between 18 and 30 years old in good health and CMV-seropositive. V gene TRBV5-6 combines with J gene TRBJ2-7; D remains ambiguous. In DNA form, the CDR3 reads TGTGCCAGCAGCTTGGCTTCCTACGAGCAGTACTTC. Protein product: CASSLASYEQYF.